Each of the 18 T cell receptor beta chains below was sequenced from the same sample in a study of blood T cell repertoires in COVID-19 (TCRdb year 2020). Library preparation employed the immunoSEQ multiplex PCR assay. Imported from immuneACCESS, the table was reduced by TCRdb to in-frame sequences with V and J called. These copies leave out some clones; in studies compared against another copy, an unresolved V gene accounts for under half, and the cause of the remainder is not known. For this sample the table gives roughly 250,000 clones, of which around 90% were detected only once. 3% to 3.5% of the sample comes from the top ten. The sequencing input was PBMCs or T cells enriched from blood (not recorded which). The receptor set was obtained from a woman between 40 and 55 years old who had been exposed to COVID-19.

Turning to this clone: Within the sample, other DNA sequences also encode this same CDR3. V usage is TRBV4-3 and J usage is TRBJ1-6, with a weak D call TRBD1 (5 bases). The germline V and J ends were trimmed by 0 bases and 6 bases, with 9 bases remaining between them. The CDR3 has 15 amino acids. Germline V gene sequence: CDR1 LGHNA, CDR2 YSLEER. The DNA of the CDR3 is TGCGCCAGCAGCCAAGAGGGTCAGGGTAATTCACCCCTCCACTTT. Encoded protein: CASSQEGQGNSPLHF.

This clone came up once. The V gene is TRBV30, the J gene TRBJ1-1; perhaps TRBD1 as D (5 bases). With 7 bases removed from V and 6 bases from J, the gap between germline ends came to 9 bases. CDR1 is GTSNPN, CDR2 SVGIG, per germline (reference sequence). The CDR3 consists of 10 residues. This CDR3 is CASRGAEAFF. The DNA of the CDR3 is TGTGCCTCGAGAGGGGCTGAAGCTTTCTTT.

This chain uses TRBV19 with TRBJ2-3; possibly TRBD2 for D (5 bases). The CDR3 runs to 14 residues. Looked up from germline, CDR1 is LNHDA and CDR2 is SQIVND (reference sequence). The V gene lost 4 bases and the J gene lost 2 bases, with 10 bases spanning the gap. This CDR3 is CASSSSGPTDTQYF. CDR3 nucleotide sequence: TGTGCCAGTAGTAGCAGCGGACCCACAGATACGCAGTATTTT.

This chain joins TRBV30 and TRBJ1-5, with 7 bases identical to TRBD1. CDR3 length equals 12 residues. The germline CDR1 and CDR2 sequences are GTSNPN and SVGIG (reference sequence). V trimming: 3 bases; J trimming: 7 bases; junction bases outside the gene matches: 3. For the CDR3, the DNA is TGTGCCTGGAGGTCCAGGGGGCAGCCCCAGCATTTT. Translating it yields CAWRSRGQPQHF.

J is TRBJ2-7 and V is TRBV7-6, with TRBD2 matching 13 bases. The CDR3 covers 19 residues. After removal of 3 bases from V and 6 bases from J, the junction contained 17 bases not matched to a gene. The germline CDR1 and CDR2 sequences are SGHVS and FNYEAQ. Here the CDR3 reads CASSFIPPGLAGERPEQYF. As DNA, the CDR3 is TGTGCCAGCAGCTTTATCCCTCCAGGACTAGCGGGGGAGAGACCCGAGCAGTACTTC.

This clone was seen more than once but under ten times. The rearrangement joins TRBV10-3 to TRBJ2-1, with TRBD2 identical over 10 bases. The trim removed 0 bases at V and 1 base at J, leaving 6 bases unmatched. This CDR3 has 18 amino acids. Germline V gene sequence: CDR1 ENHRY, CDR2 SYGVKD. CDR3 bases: TGTGCCATCAGTGAGTCGACTCCACTAGCGGGATCCTACAATGAGCAGTTCTTC. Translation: CAISESTPLAGSYNEQFF.

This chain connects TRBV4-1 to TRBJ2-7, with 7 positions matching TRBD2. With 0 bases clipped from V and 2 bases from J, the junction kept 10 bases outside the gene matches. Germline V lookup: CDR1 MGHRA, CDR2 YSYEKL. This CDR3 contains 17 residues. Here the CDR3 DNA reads TGCGCCAGCAGCCAAGATGTGGGGAGGGAGGGGACCTACGAGCAGTACGTC. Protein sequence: CASSQDVGREGTYEQYV.

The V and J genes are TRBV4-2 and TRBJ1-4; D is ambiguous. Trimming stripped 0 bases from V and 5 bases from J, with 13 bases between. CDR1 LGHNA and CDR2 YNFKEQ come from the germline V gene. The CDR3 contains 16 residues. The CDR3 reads CASSQDWVAGNEKLFF. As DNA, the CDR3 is TGTGCCAGCAGCCAAGATTGGGTCGCAGGAAATGAAAAACTGTTTTTT.

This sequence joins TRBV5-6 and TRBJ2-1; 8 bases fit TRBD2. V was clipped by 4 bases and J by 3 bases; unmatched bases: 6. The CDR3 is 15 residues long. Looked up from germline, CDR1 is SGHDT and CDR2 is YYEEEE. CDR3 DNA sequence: TGTGCCAGCAGCCGGCTAGCGGGTAACTACAATGAGCAGTTCTTC. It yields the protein CASSRLAGNYNEQFF.

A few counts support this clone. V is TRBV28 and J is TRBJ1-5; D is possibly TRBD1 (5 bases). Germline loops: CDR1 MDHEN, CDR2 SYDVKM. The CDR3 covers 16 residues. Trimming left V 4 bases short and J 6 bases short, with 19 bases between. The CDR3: CASSSLRSGPSQPQHF. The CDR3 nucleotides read TGTGCCAGCAGTTCCCTAAGATCAGGGCCCAGTCAGCCCCAGCATTTT.

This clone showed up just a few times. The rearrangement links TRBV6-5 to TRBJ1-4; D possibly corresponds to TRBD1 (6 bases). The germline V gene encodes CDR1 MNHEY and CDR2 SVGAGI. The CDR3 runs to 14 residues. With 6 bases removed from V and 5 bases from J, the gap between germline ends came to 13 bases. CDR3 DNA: TGTGCCAGCAGACAAGGGGGGGGGAATGAAAAACTGTTTTTT. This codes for CASRQGGGNEKLFF.

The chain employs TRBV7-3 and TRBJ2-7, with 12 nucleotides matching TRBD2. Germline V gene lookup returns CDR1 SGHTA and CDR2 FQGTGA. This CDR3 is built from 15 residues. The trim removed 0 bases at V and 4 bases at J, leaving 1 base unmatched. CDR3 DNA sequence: TGTGCCAGCAGCTTAACGGGACTAGCGGGTTACGAGCAGTACTTC. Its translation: CASSLTGLAGYEQYF.

This CDR3 is CATSDPRGPAFF. The CDR3 nucleotides are TGTGCCACCAGTGACCCCAGGGGGCCGGCTTTCTTT. The gene calls are TRBV24-1 and TRBJ1-1; TRBD1 matches 8 bases. Germline CDR1 is KGHDR and CDR2 is SFDVKD. Unmatched junction bases numbered 5, after V lost 4 bases and J lost 11 bases. The CDR3 runs 12 residues.

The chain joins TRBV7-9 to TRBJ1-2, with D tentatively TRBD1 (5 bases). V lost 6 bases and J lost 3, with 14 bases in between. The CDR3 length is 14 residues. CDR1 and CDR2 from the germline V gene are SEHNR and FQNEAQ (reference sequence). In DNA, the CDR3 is TGTGCCAGCAGTCTCACTTGGGGGGACTATGGCTACACCTTC. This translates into CASSLTWGDYGYTF.

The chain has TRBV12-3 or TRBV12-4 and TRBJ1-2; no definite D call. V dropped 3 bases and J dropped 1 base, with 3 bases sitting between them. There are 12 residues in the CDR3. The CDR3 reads CASSLYNYGYTF. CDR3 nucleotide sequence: TGTGCCAGCAGTTTGTATAACTATGGCTACACCTTC.

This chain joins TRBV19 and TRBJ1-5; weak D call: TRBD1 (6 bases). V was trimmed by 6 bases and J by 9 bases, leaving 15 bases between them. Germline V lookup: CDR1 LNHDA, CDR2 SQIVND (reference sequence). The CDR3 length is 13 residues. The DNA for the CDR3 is TGTGCCAGTAGGGAGACAGGCGTTTCGCCCCAGCATTTT. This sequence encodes CASRETGVSPQHF.

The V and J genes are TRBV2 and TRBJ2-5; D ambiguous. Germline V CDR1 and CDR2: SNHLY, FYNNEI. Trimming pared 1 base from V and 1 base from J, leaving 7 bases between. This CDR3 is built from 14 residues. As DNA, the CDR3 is TGTGCCAGCAGTGAAGAGTCACTCCAAGAGACCCAGTACTTC. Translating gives CASSEESLQETQYF.

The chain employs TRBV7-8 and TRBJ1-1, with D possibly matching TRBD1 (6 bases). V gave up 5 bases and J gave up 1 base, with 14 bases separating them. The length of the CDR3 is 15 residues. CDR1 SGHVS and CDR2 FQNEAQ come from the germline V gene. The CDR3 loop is CASSPRTEWNTEAFF. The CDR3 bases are TGTGCCAGCAGCCCCCGGACAGAATGGAACACTGAAGCTTTCTTT.